What follows is one T cell receptor (beta chain) and its context. This CDR3 region has 13 residues. CDR1 and CDR2 from the germline V gene are MGHRA and YSYEKL. The V end lost 0 bases, the J end lost 4 bases, and 6 bases lay between the germline ends. Authors' methods: Cell counts per sample came from amplifying reference gene primers. Profiled with immunoSEQ multiplex PCR; TCRdb holds only in-frame clones, not every one. The DNA was the basis for D and trimming; V, J and clone size are from that table. The repertoire holds 35,000 to 50,000 clones, nearly 90% seen once, with about 2.6% in the top ten. This sample is part of a study of blood T cell repertoires in COVID-19. Whole-study context: Sites in the United States, Italy and Spain provided acute and convalescent COVID-19 samples. In each case, the material was cDNA or gDNA derived from T cells, B-cell-depleted T cells, or PBMCs.

The chain carries TRBV4-1 and TRBJ1-2; D unclear. Sequencing used peripheral blood. This sequence originates from a man aged 50-60 years with active COVID-19. The CDR3 coding sequence is TGCGCCAGCAGCCAAGACATCCCCTATGGCTACACCTTC. Protein product: CASSQDIPYGYTF.